This paragraph covers one T cell receptor (beta chain) sequence. The antigen remains unidentified. The data are from a study of OX40 agonist ivuxolimab in advanced cancers. Study at large: Patients were infused with ivuxolimab every 2 weeks at 0.01 to 10 mg/kg. The dose-escalation group included hepatocellular carcinoma, melanoma, renal cell carcinoma and head and neck cancer.

Drawing of blood for sampling happened at baseline, at cycle 4 day 1, and at cycle 7 day 1. The CDR3 is made up of 14 amino acids. Trimming cost V 4 bases and J 1 base; bases outside gene matches: 1. Looked up from germline, CDR1 is ENHRY and CDR2 is SYGVKD. Findings and limits, study-wide: CD8+ T cells (on average) carried more expanded clones than CD4+ T cells.

Measured with immunoSEQ multiplex PCR; TCRdb has only the in-frame clones, and not every one. The sample lists tens of thousands of clones, more than 75% occurring once. The clonotype comes from an adult with an advanced solid tumor such as melanoma, head and neck, liver or kidney cancer. The chain joins TRBV10-3 to TRBJ2-7; 10 bases map to TRBD2. The source material was CD4+ or CD8+ T cells sorted from blood, sampled in a trial of the OX40 agonist ivuxolimab. CDR3 sequence: CAISGTSGSYEQYF. CDR3 in DNA: TGTGCCATCAGTGGGACTAGCGGATCCTACGAGCAGTACTTC.